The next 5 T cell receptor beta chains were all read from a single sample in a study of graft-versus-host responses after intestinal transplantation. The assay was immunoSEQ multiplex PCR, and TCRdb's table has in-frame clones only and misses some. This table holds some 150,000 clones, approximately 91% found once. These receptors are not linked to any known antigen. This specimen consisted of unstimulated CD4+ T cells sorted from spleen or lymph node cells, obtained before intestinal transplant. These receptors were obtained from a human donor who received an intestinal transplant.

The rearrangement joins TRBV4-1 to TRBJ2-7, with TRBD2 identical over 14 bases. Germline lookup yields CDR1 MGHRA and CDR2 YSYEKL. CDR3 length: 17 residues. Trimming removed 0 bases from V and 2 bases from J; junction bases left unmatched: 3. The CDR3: CASSQDGTSGRTYEQYF. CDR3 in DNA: TGCGCCAGCAGCCAAGATGGGACTAGCGGGAGAACCTACGAGCAGTACTTC.

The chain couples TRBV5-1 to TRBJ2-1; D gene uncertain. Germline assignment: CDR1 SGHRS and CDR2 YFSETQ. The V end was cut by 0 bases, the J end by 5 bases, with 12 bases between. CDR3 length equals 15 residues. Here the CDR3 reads CASSLESPAHNEQFF. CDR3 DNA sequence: TGCGCCAGCAGCTTGGAATCACCGGCGCACAATGAGCAGTTCTTC.

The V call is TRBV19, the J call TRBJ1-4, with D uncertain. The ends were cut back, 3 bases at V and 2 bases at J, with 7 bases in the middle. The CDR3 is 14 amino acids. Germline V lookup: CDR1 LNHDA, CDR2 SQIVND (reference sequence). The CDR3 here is CASSITVTNEKLFF. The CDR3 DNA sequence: TGTGCCAGTAGTATCACGGTTACTAATGAAAAACTGTTTTTT.

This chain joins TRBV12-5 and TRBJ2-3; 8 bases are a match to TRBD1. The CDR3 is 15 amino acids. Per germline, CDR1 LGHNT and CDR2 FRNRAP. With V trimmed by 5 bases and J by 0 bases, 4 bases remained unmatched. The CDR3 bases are TGTGCTAGTGGTGTCACAGGGGGGAGCACAGATACGCAGTATTTT. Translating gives CASGVTGGSTDTQYF.

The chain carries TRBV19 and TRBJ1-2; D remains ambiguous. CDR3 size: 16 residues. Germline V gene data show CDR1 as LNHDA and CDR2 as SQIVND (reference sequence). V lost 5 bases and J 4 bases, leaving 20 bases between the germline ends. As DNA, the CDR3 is TGTGCCAGTAGTCCGCTTGGGCGGACTCTCCTCTATGGCTACACCTTC. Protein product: CASSPLGRTLLYGYTF. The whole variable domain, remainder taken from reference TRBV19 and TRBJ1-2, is DGGITQSPKYLFRKEGQNVTLSCEQNLNHDAMYWYRQDPGQGLRLIYYSQIVNDFQKGDIAEGYSVSREKKESFPLTVTSAQKNPTAFYLCASSPLGRTLLYGYTFGSGTRLTVV.